This T cell receptor (beta chain) was profiled in a study of regulatory dendritic cells for organ transplantation. The protocol was immunoSEQ multiplex PCR, while the TCRdb copy is restricted to in-frame clones and leaves out a portion. This table holds nearly 30,000 clones, over 60% found once. Study-wide results and limits: Alloreactive memory CD8+ T cell pools varied considerably between individuals. Naive T cells showed high diversity, memory cells less, memory CD8+ least. Memory CD8+ clonal expansion seemed more limited with regulatory than mature dendritic cells.

This clone was picked up one time. Antigen: not known. FACS sorted CD4+ or CD8+ T cells into CD45RA+ naive and CD45RO+ memory. Germline CDR1 reads SQVTM; CDR2 reads ANQGSEA. This CDR3 is 11 amino acids long. Trimming shortened V by 5 bases and J by 7 bases, and 11 bases separated the two germline ends. The chain is built from TRBV29-1 and TRBJ1-2; no definite D call. The TCR was taken from a human donor in good health. The sample comprised memory CD4+ T cells from blood. Described subset: CD45RO+ memory T cells. CDR3 loop: CSVSAEGGYTF. The CDR3 coding sequence is TGCAGCGTTTCAGCCGAGGGTGGCTACACCTTC.